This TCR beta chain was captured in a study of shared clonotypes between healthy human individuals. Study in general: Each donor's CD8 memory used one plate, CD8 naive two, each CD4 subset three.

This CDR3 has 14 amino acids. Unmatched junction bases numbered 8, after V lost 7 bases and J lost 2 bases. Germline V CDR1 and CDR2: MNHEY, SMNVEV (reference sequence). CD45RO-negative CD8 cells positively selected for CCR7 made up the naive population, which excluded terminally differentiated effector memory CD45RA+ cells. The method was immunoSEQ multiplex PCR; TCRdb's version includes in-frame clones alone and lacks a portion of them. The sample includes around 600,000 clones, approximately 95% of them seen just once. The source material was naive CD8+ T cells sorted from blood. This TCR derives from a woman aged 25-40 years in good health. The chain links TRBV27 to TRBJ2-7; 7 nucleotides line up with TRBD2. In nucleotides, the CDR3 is TGTGCCAGCACGATAGCGGGTGGAACCTACGAGCAGTACTTC. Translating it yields CASTIAGGTYEQYF.